This T cell receptor (beta chain) is from a study of regulatory T cells in long-lasting Graves disease. Study observations and caveats: Among samples with persistent disease, TRBV28, TRBJ1-2 and TRBJ2-5 were favored.

In building TCR beta libraries, iRepertoire HTBI primers were used together with Arm-PCR of CDR3 regions. Each CDR3 protein gets one entry after TCRdb re-called the multiplex PCR reads with MiXCR. The sample records approximately 500,000 distinct CDR3 sequences, 20% to 25% being singletons. V was trimmed by 5 bases and J by 4 bases, leaving 21 bases between them. Germline CDR1 is MDHEN and CDR2 is SYDVKM. This CDR3 comprises 16 residues. Time point meaning: persistent/refractory GD, antithyroid drugs over 5 years with positive TRAb. Scientists built the TCR library using RNA that was extracted from PBMCs. It was by American Thyroid Association guidelines that Graves' disease was diagnosed. In regard to this clonotype: Its cognate antigen is unknown.

The material sequenced was peripheral blood mononuclear cells (PBMCs), taken when the disease was refractory, from a patient treated with antithyroid drugs. The genes are TRBV28 and TRBJ2-7; unclear D gene. This clonotype originated in a female donor with Graves disease. The CDR3 reads CASSVPTGPSGYEQYF. CDR3 in DNA: TGTGCCAGCAGTGTCCCAACCGGGCCTTCCGGATACGAGCAGTACTTC.